This T cell receptor (beta chain) derives from a study of technical replicates of blood from a few donors. Clones were sequenced by immunoSEQ multiplex PCR, and TCRdb holds only the in-frame ones, with some missing. The data contain around 79,000 clones, roughly 90% of them singletons. Trimming took 2 bases from V and 4 from J; bases not matched to a gene: 6. Germline CDR1 reads SGHNT; CDR2 reads YYREEE (reference sequence). The CDR3 consists of 14 residues. The sequence came from a human donor in good health. Input material: T cells isolated from PBMCs. This rearrangement joins TRBV5-4 to TRBJ2-7, with 7 bases lining up with TRBD1. For the CDR3, the DNA is TGTGCCAGCAGCTTATCACACAGGGGTTACGAGCAGTACTTC. Protein product: CASSLSHRGYEQYF.